This T cell receptor beta chain was captured in a study of cytomegalovirus exposure and HLA in healthy donors. Germline V CDR1 and CDR2: MNHEY, SVGAGI. The J segment lost 5 bases and the V segment lost 7 bases, leaving 4 bases of the junction unmatched. The CDR3 extends over 15 amino acids. The PCR employed 60 Vbeta primers together with 13 Jbeta primers. The method was immunoSEQ multiplex PCR; TCRdb's version includes in-frame clones alone and lacks a portion of them. The sample lists 90,000 to 120,000 clones; 77% were seen once. The J gene is TRBJ2-2, the V gene TRBV6-5; 13 bases map to TRBD2. This clonotype was sampled from a male donor in good health and CMV-seronegative. The specimen was PBMCs. CDR3 sequence: CASTQLAGGTGELFF. In nucleotides, the CDR3 is TGTGCCAGCACCCAACTAGCGGGAGGGACCGGGGAGCTGTTTTTT.